The clone carrying this T cell receptor beta chain has more than one count but fewer than ten. For the second PCR, which ran for roughly 6 to 12 cycles, a sample-barcoded 5' primer and a J-beta primer mix were used. TCRdb ran MiXCR on the 5' RACE reads and lists one entry per CDR3 protein. The table has 890,000 or so distinct CDR3 sequences, about 62% seen once; the top ten hold about 30%. This entry is derived from a study of blood T cells in healthy people across ages. Germline values: CDR1 LGHNA, CDR2 YNFKEQ. This CDR3 comprises 14 residues. The V and J ends lost 0 bases and 5 bases respectively, with 11 bases between them.

The rearrangement joins TRBV4-2 to TRBJ2-7; D remains ambiguous. The sequence came from a man aged 25-45 years in good health. Sequencing used blood. CDR3 sequence (DNA): TGTGCCAGCAGCCAAGAGGATCGAAGAAACGAGCAGTACTTC. Amino acids: CASSQEDRRNEQYF.